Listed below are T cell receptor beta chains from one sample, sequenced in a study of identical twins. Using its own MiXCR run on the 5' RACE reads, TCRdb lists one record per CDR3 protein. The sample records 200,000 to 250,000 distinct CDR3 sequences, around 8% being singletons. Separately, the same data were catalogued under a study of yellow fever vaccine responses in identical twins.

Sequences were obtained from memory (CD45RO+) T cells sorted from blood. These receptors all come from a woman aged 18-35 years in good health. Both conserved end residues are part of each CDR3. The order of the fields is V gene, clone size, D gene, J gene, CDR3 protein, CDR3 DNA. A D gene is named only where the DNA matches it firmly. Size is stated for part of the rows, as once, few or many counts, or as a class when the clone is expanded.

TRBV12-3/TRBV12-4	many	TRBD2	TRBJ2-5	CASSLASGEETQYF	TGTGCCAGCAGTTTAGCTAGCGGGGAAGAGACCCAGTACTTC
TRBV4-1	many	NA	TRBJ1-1	CASSHNPRPGVNTEAFF	TGCGCCAGCAGCCATAACCCCCGACCGGGGGTGAACACTGAAGCTTTCTTT
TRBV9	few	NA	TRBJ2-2	CASSVESPAGELFF	TGTGCCAGCAGCGTAGAGTCTCCGGCCGGGGAGCTGTTTTTT
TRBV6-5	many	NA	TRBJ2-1	CASSWNFRVWGDNEQFF	TGTGCCAGCAGTTGGAACTTTCGGGTTTGGGGTGACAATGAGCAGTTCTTC
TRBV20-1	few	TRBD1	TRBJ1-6	CSARADRADNSPLHF	TGCAGTGCTAGGGCGGACAGGGCTGATAATTCACCCCTCCACTTT
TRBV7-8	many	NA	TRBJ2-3	CASSVQILPTDTQYF	TGTGCCAGCAGCGTCCAGATACTACCCACAGATACGCAGTATTTT
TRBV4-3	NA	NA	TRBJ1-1	CASSQDRGGGTEAFF	TGCGCCAGCAGCCAAGATCGGGGCGGGGGCACTGAAGCTTTCTTT
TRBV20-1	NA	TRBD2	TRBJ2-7	CSARSQRGTYEQYF	TGCAGTGCTAGATCCCAGCGGGGAACCTACGAGCAGTACTTC
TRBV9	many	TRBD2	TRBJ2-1	CASSGSSGPANEQFF	TGTGCCAGCAGCGGTTCTAGCGGGCCCGCCAATGAGCAGTTCTTC
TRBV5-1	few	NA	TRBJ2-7	CASSLGGRSSYEQYF	TGCGCCAGCAGCTTGGGGGGCCGGAGCTCCTACGAGCAGTACTTC
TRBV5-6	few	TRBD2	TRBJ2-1	CASSLVLIGGNNEQFF	TGTGCCAGCAGCTTAGTGTTGATCGGGGGGAACAATGAGCAGTTCTTC
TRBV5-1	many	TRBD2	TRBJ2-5	CASSLVLAGAVGETQYF	TGCGCCAGCAGCTTGGTACTAGCGGGCGCCGTTGGAGAGACCCAGTACTTC
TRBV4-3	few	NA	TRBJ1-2	CASSQALITGGPGGGYTF	TGCGCCAGCAGCCAAGCGCTCATAACAGGCGGACCGGGGGGAGGCTACACCTTC
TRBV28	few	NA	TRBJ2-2	CAVKGGVGDTGELFF	TGTGCCGTCAAAGGGGGTGTGGGCGACACCGGGGAGCTGTTTTTT
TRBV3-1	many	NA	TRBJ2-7	CASSQSYEQYF	TGTGCCAGCAGCCAATCATACGAGCAGTACTTC
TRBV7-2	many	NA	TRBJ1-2	CASSLGVSNYGYTF	TGTGCCAGCAGCTTAGGCGTTTCTAACTATGGCTACACCTTC
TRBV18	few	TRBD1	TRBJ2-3	CASYPTGGNTQYF	TGTGCCAGCTACCCGACAGGGGGAAATACGCAGTATTTT
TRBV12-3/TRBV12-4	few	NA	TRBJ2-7	CASSERGTESNF	TGTGCCAGCAGCGAGCGGGGGACAGAGTCTAACTTC
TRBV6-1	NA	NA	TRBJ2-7	CASRPLDWSSYEQYF	TGTGCCAGCAGACCCCTGGATTGGAGCTCCTACGAGCAGTACTTC
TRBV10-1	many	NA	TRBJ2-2	CASSESPQNTGELFF	TGCGCCAGCAGTGAGTCGCCCCAGAACACCGGGGAGCTGTTTTTT
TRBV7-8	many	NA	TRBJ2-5	CASSLAWGGGKTQYF	TGTGCCAGCAGCTTAGCTTGGGGTGGGGGAAAGACCCAGTACTTC
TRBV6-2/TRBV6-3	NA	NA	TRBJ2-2	CASSYVIYGELFF	TGTGCCAGCAGTTACGTCATATACGGGGAGCTGTTTTTT
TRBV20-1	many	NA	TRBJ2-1	CSPNSDAASSYNEQFF	TGCAGTCCCAACTCAGACGCTGCCTCCTCCTACAATGAGCAGTTCTTC
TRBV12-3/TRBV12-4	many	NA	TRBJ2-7	CASSLRGPYEQYF	TGTGCCAGCAGTTTAAGGGGCCCCTACGAGCAGTACTTC
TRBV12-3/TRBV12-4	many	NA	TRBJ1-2	CASQNKVYGYTF	TGTGCCAGCCAAAATAAGGTCTATGGCTACACCTTC
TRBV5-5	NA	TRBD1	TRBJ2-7	CASRQTGSSYEQYF	TGTGCCAGCAGGCAGACAGGGTCCTCCTACGAGCAGTACTTC
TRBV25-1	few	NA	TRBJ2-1	CASSVSGSYNEQFF	TGTGCCAGCAGTGTCAGTGGATCCTACAATGAGCAGTTCTTC
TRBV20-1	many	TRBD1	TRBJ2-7	CSARGQGGVYEQYF	TGCAGTGCTAGAGGACAGGGGGGAGTCTACGAGCAGTACTTC
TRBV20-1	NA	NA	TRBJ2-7	CSARFLAETYEQYF	TGCAGTGCTAGGTTTCTAGCAGAGACCTACGAGCAGTACTTC
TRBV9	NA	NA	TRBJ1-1	CASSVGGIGGTEAFF	TGTGCCAGCAGCGTAGGAGGGATTGGAGGAACTGAAGCTTTCTTT
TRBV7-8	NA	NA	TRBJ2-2	CASSFQITGELFF	TGTGCCAGCAGCTTTCAGATCACCGGGGAGCTGTTTTTT
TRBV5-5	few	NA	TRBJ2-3	CASSPLPGGPDTQYF	TGTGCCAGCAGCCCACTTCCGGGCGGTCCAGATACGCAGTATTTT
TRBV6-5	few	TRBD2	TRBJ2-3	CASSFLSGGLEADTQYF	TGTGCCAGCAGTTTTCTTAGCGGGGGGCTTGAAGCAGATACGCAGTATTTT
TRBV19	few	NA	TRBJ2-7	CAGAYEQYF	TGTGCCGGAGCCTACGAGCAGTACTTC
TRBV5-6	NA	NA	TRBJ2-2	CASSGGTTGELFF	TGTGCCAGCAGCGGGGGGACAACCGGGGAGCTGTTTTTT
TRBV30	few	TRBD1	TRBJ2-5	CAWSRTGSKETQYF	TGTGCCTGGAGTAGGACAGGATCGAAGGAGACCCAGTACTTC
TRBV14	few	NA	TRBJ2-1	CASSQDPWGYNEQFF	TGTGCCAGCAGCCAAGATCCGTGGGGCTACAATGAGCAGTTCTTC
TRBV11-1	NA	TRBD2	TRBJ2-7	CASSLMGSLKREGTYEQYF	TGTGCCAGCAGCTTAATGGGTAGCCTGAAGCGGGAGGGTACTTACGAGCAGTACTTC
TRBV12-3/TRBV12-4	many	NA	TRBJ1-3	CASSPSGSGNTIYF	TGTGCCAGCAGCCCCAGCGGTTCTGGAAACACCATATATTTT
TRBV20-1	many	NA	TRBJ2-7	CSASRVQGSYEQYF	TGCAGTGCTTCCCGGGTCCAAGGGTCCTACGAGCAGTACTTC
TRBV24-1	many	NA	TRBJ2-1	CATRGEAGNEQFF	TGTGCCACCAGGGGGGAAGCGGGTAATGAGCAGTTCTTC
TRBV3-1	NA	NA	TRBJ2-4	CASSLARDSNRSQAKNIQYF	TGTGCCAGCAGCCTGGCTCGAGACTCCAACCGGAGTCAAGCCAAAAACATTCAGTACTTC
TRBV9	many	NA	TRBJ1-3	CASSLRPSSGNTIYF	TGTGCCAGCAGCCTTCGTCCAAGCTCTGGAAACACCATATATTTT
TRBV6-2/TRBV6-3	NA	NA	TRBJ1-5	CASSYVMGAPYSNQPQHF	TGTGCCAGCAGCTACGTGATGGGAGCCCCCTATAGCAATCAGCCCCAGCATTTT
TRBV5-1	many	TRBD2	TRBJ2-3	CASSTGTSGDTQYF	TGCGCCAGCAGCACGGGGACTAGCGGAGATACGCAGTATTTT
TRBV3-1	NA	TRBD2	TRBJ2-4	CASSDISGITGQYF	TGTGCCAGCAGCGACATTAGCGGGATCACTGGTCAGTACTTC
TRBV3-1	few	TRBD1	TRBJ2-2	CASSQRDRVNTGELFF	TGTGCCAGCAGCCAGAGGGACAGGGTCAACACCGGGGAGCTGTTTTTT
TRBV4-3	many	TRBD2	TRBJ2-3	CASSGAGGRGDTQYF	TGCGCCAGCAGCGGGGCGGGAGGCCGTGGAGATACGCAGTATTTT
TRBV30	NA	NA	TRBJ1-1	CAWSVGTVNTEAFF	TGTGCCTGGAGTGTAGGGACGGTGAACACTGAAGCTTTCTTT
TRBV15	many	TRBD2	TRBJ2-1	CATSGIPPAGGRNEQFF	TGTGCCACCAGCGGAATACCTCCCGCGGGGGGGCGGAATGAGCAGTTCTTC
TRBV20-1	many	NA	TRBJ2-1	CSARDPLMTTEQFF	TGCAGTGCTAGAGATCCCCTAATGACTACCGAGCAGTTCTTC
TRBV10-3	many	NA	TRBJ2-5	CAVSPTGLMRETQYF	TGTGCCGTCTCCCCCACAGGGCTAATGAGAGAGACCCAGTACTTC
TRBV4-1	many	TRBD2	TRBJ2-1	CASSGGRADEQFF	TGCGCCAGCAGCGGCGGGAGGGCGGATGAGCAGTTCTTC
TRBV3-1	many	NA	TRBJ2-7	CASSLVNHEQYF	TGTGCCAGCAGCCTGGTAAACCACGAGCAGTACTTC
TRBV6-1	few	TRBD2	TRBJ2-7	CASREGTSGSYEQYF	TGTGCCAGCAGGGAGGGGACTAGCGGGAGTTACGAGCAGTACTTC
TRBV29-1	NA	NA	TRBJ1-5	CSVKKAGWEPQHF	TGCAGCGTTAAGAAGGCTGGATGGGAGCCCCAGCATTTT